The T cell receptor beta chain under discussion was sequenced for a study of cytomegalovirus exposure and HLA in healthy donors. Study-wide context: The Caucasian-associated ancestry cluster held more than 80% of more than 350 genotyped donors.

The PCR contained 60 Vbeta and 13 Jbeta primers. Clones were sequenced by immunoSEQ multiplex PCR, and TCRdb holds only the in-frame ones, with some missing. Among about 130,000 clones listed, approximately 83% were seen once. As regards this clone: Its antigen is currently unknown.

Whole-study results and caveats: Among TCR beta chains, those listed as cytomegalovirus-associated numbered roughly 150. Productive rates of about 87% or about 30% were seen for most TCR beta V segments in an earlier analysis.

The CDR3 totals 13 residues. V gave up 4 bases and J gave up 0 bases, with 7 bases separating them. CDR1 is GTSNPN, CDR2 SVGIG, per germline (reference sequence). The chain is built from TRBV30 and TRBJ1-3, with no clear D. Sequencing was performed on PBMCs. This TCR derives from a girl aged 2-10 years in good health and CMV-seronegative. The CDR3: CAWTGFSGNTIYF. The CDR3 region has the DNA TGTGCCTGGACCGGTTTCTCTGGAAACACCATATATTTT. The variable domain in full, with the rest retrieved from reference TRBV30 and TRBJ1-3, is SQTIHQWPATLVQPVGSPLSLECTVEGTSNPNLYWYRQAAGRGLQLLFYSVGIGQISSEVPQNLSASRPQDRQFILSSKKLLLSDSGFYLCAWTGFSGNTIYFGEGSWLTVV.